The source of this T cell receptor (beta chain) is a study of T-cell reconstitution after alpha-beta-depleted transplantation in children. This clonotype was observed a few times. Unique molecular identifiers tagged the TCRbeta library. TCRdb re-called the PCR reads through MiXCR, storing one row per CDR3 protein. Of around 960,000 distinct CDR3 sequences in the sample, about 29% were seen once. There are 20 residues in the CDR3. V lost 6 bases and J lost 1; bases outside the gene matches: 11. The J gene is TRBJ2-2, the V gene TRBV12-3 or TRBV12-4; 16 nucleotides line up with TRBD2. The sample in question was PBMCs, mostly from graft donor cells, obtained 360 days after TCRalphabeta/CD19-depleted stem cell transplant. This receptor was identified in a boy younger than two who had a stem cell transplant for SCID, so the T cells may come from the graft donor. Written as DNA, the CDR3 is TGTGCCAGCAGCCTAGGCCCCGGGACTAGCGGGGGGGAGAACACCGGGGAGCTGTTTTTT. It encodes CASSLGPGTSGGENTGELFF.